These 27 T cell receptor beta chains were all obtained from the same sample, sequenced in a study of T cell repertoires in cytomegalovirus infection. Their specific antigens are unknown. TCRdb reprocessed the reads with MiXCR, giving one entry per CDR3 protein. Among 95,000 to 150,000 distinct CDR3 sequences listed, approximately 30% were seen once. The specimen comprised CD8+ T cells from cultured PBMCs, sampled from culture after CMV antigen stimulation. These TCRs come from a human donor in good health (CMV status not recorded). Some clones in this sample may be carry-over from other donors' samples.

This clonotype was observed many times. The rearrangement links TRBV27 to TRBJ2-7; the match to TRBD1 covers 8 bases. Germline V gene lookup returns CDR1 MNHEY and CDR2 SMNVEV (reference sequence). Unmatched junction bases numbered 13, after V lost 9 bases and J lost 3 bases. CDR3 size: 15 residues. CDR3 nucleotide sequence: TGTGCCAGTAGGAAAGGACAGGGAAATCTCTACGAGCAGTACTTC. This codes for CASRKGQGNLYEQYF.

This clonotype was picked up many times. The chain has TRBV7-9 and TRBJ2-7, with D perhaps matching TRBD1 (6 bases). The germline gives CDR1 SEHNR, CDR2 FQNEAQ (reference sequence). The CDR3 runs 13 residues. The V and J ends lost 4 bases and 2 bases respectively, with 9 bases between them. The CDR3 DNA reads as TGTGCCAGCAGCTCCACAGGGACCTACGAGCAGTACTTC. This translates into CASSSTGTYEQYF.

The CDR3, as DNA: TGTGCCAGCAGCCTTACGATGGGACAGGGGATCACAGTGGGCTACAATGAGCAGTTCTTC. Protein sequence: CASSLTMGQGITVGYNEQFF. The V and J genes are TRBV7-9 and TRBJ2-1; 10 positions agree with TRBD1. Germline CDR1 and CDR2: SEHNR and FQNEAQ (reference sequence). V was clipped by 5 bases and J by 3 bases; unmatched bases: 19. The CDR3 is 20 residues long. Supplemented by reference TRBV7-9 and TRBJ2-1, the full variable domain reads DTGVSQNPRHKITKRGQNVTFRCDPISEHNRLYWYRQTLGQGPEFLTYFQNEAQLEKSRLLSDRFSAERPKGSFSTLEIQRTEQGDSAMYLCASSLTMGQGITVGYNEQFFGPGTRLTVL.

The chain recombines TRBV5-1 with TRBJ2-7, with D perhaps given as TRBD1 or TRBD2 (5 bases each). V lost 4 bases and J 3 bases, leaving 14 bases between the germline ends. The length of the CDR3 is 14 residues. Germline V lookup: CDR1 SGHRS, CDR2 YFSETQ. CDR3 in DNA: TGCGCCAGCAGCCCCTCCGGGACCTTCTACGAGCAGTACTTC. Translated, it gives CASSPSGTFYEQYF. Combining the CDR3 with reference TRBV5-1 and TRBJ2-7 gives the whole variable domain KAGVTQTPRYLIKTRGQQVTLSCSPISGHRSVSWYQQTPGQGLQFLFEYFSETQRNKGNFPGRFSGRQFSNSRSEMNVSTLELGDSALYLCASSPSGTFYEQYFGPGTRLTVT.

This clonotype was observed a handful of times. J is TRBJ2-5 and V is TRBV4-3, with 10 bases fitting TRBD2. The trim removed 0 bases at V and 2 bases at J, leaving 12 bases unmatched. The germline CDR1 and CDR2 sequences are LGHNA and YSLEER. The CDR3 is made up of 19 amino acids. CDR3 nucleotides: TGCGCCAGCAGCCAAGAAAACGGGGGTGAGCGGGGGGGACAAGAGACCCAGTACTTC. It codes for CASSQENGGERGGQETQYF.

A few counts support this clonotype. DNA of the CDR3: TGTGCCACCGGACAGAACTATGGCTACACCTTC. Its protein is CATGQNYGYTF. This sequence joins TRBV6-2 or TRBV6-3 and TRBJ1-2; a weak D match, TRBD1 (6 bases). The CDR3 runs 11 residues. Trimming stripped 10 bases from V and 2 bases from J, with 8 bases between. Germline V gene lookup returns CDR1 MNHEY and CDR2 SVGEGT.

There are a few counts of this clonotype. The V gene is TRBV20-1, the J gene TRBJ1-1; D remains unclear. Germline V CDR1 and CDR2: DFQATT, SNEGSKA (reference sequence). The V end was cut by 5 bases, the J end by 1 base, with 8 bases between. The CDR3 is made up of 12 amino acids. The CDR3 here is CSAVTPNTEAFF. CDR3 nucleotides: TGCAGTGCTGTCACCCCGAACACTGAAGCTTTCTTT.

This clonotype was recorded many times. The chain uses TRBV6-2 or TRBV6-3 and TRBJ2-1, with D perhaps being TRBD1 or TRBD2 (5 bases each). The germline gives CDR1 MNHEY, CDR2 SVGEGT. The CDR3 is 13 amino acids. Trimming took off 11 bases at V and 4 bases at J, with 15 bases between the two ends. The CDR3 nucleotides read TGTGCCGGAACTTCGGGGCCATACAATGAGCAGTTCTTC. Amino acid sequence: CAGTSGPYNEQFF.

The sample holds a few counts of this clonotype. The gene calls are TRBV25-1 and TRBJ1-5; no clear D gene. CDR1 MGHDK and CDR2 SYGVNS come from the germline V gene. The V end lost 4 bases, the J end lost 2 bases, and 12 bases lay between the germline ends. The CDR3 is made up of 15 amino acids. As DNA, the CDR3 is TGTGCCAGCAGTGGAGGAACTTTTGGCAATCAGCCCCAGCATTTT. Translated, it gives CASSGGTFGNQPQHF.

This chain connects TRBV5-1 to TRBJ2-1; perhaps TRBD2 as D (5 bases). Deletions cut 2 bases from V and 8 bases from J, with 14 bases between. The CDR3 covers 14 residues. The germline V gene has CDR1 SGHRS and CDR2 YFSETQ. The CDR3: CASSFGRLGDEQFF. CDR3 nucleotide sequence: TGCGCCAGCAGCTTTGGACGGCTCGGGGATGAGCAGTTCTTC.

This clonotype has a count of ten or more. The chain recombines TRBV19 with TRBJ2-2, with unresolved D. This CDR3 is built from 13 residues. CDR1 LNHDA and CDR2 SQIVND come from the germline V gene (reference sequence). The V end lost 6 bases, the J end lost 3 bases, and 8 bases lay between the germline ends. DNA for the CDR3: TGTGCCAGTAGCTTTGGGTACACCGGGGAGCTGTTTTTT. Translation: CASSFGYTGELFF.

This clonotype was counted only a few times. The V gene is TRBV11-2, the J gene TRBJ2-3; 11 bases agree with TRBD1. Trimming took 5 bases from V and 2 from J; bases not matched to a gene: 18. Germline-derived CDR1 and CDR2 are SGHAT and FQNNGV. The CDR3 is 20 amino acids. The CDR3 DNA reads TGTGCCAGCAGCCTAGCTGGACAGGGGGCAGGGGGAAACCCCACAGATACGCAGTATTTT. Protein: CASSLAGQGAGGNPTDTQYF.

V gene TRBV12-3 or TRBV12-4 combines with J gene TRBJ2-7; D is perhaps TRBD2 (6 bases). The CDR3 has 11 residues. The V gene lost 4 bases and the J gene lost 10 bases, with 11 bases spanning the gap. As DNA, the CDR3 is TGTGCCAGCAGTTCGCTGGGGGGACAGTACTTC. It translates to CASSSLGGQYF.

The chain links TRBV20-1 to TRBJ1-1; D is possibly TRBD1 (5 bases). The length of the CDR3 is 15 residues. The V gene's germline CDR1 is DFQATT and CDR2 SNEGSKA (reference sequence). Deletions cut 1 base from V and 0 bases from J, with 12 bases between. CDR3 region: CSARVPGGVNTEAFF. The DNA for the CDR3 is TGCAGTGCTAGAGTCCCGGGGGGGGTGAACACTGAAGCTTTCTTT.

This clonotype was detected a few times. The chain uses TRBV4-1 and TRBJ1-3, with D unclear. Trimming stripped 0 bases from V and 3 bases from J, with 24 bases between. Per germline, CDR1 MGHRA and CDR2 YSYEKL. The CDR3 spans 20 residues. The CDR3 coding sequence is TGCGCCAGCAGCCAAGATATACCAGAGACGTCGAGGCATTATGGAAACACCATATATTTT. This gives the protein CASSQDIPETSRHYGNTIYF.

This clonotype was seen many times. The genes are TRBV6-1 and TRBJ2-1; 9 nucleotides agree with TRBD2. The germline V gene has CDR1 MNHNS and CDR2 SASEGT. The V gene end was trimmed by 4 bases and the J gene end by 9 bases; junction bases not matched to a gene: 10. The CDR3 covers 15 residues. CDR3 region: CASSVRRGGFGEQFF. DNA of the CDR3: TGTGCCAGCAGTGTGCGGCGGGGGGGCTTCGGTGAGCAGTTCTTC.

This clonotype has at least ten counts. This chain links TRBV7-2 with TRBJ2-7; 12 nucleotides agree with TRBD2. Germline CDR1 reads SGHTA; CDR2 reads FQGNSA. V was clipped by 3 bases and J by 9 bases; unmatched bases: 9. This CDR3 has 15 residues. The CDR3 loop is CASSLSLAGGQGQYF. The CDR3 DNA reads TGTGCCAGCAGCTTGTCTCTAGCGGGGGGGCAGGGGCAGTACTTC.

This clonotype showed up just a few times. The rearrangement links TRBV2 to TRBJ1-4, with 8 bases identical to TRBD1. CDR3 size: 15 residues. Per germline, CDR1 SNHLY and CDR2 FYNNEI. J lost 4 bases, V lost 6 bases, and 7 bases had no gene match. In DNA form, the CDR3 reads TGTGCCAGCAGCCCCGGGACAGGACTTAATGAAAAACTGTTTTTT. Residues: CASSPGTGLNEKLFF.

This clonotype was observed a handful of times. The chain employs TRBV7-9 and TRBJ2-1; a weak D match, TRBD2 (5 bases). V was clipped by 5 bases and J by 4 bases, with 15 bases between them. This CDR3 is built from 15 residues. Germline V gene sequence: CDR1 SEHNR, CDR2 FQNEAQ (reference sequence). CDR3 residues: CASSLQDFGYNEQFF. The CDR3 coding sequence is TGTGCCAGCAGCCTTCAGGACTTCGGATACAATGAGCAGTTCTTC.

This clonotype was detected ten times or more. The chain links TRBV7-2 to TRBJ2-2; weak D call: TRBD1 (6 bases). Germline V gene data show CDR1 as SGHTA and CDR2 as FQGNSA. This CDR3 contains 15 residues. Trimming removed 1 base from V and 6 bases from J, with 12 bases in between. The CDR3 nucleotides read TGTGCCAGCAGCTTAGTCCCAGGGGTGGCCGGGGAGCTGTTTTTT. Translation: CASSLVPGVAGELFF.

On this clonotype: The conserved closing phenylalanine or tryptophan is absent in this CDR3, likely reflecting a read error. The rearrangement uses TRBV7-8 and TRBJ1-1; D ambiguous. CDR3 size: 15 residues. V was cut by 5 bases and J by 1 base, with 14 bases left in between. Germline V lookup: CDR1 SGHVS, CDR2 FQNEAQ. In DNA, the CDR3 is TGTGCCAGCAGCCTATTTCGCCCATCGAACACTGAAGCTTTCCTT. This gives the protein CASSLFRPSNTEAFL.

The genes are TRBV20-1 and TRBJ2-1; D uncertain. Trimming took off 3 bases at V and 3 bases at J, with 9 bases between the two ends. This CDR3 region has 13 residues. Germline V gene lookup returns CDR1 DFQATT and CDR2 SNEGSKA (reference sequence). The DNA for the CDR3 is TGCAGTGCTAGTCATAACAGCTACAATGAGCAGTTCTTC. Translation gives CSASHNSYNEQFF.

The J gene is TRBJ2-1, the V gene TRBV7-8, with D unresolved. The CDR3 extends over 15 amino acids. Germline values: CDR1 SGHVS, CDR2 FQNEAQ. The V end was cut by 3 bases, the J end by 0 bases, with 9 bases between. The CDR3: CASSFSTSSYNEQFF. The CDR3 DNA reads TGTGCCAGCAGCTTCAGTACGAGCTCCTACAATGAGCAGTTCTTC.

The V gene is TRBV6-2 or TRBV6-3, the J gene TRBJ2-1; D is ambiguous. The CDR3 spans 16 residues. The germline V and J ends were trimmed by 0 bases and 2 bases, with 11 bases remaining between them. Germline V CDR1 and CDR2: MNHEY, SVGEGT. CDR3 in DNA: TGTGCCAGCAGTTACTCGAGCCGGGTGACCTACAATGAGCAGTTCTTC. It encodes CASSYSSRVTYNEQFF.

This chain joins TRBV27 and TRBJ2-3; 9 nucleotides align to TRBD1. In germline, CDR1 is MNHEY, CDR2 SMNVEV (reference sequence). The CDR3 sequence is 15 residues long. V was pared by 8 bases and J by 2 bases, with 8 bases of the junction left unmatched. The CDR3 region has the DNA TGTGCCAGCTCCCCGGGACAGGGTTACACAGATACGCAGTATTTT. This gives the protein CASSPGQGYTDTQYF.

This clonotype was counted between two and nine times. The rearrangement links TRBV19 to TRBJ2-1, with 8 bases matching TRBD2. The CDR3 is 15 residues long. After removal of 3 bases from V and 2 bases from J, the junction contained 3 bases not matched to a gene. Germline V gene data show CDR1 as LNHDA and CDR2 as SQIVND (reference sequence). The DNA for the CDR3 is TGTGCCAGTAGTATTACTAGCGGTACCTACAATGAGCAGTTCTTC. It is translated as CASSITSGTYNEQFF.

The CDR3 region is CASSPQGSYNSPLHF. Here the CDR3 DNA reads TGTGCCAGCAGCCCGCAGGGTTCCTATAATTCACCCCTCCACTTT. The gene calls are TRBV4-2 and TRBJ1-6; possibly TRBD1 for D (5 bases). The CDR3 is made up of 15 amino acids. V was cut by 4 bases and J by 1 base, with 8 bases left in between. Germline CDR1 reads LGHNA; CDR2 reads YNFKEQ.